A selection of T cell receptor beta chains follows, all from one sample in a study of PD-1 blockade in classical Hodgkin lymphoma. Profiling relied on immunoSEQ multiplex PCR, and the TCRdb table lists in-frame clones only, not all of them. The table lists about 21,000 clones, 85% to 90% of them singletons. The sequencing sample was made of CD8+ T cells from blood. The receptors originated from a human donor with classical Hodgkin lymphoma. Each CDR3 is given with its conserved first and last residue. Each record gives: CDR3 DNA, CDR3 protein, J gene, clone size, D gene, V gene. A D gene is named only where the DNA matches it firmly. Expanded clones get a size class; other rows say once, few or many, or leave the size out.

CDR3 DNA: TGTGCCAGCAGCGCCGGGACAGGGAGCAATCAGCCCCAGCATTTT; CDR3 protein: CASSAGTGSNQPQHF; J gene: TRBJ1-5; clone size: NA; D gene: TRBD1; V gene: TRBV9
CDR3 DNA: TGTGCCAGCAGTTCCTGGGACAGATCAGATACGCAGTATTTT; CDR3 protein: CASSSWDRSDTQYF; J gene: TRBJ2-3; clone size: NA; D gene: TRBD1; V gene: TRBV27
CDR3 DNA: TGTGCCAGCAGTCCCGTCCACCTCTCGTACGAGCAGTACTTC; CDR3 protein: CASSPVHLSYEQYF; J gene: TRBJ2-7; clone size: NA; D gene: NA; V gene: TRBV27
CDR3 DNA: TGCGCCAGCAGCCAAGATGGAGTCTATCGGGAGACCCAGTACTTC; CDR3 protein: CASSQDGVYRETQYF; J gene: TRBJ2-5; clone size: NA; D gene: NA; V gene: TRBV4-1
CDR3 DNA: TGTGCCAGCGCAAATATAAGAGGATGGCACACTGAAGCTTTCTTT; CDR3 protein: CASANIRGWHTEAFF; J gene: TRBJ1-1; clone size: NA; D gene: NA; V gene: TRBV27
CDR3 DNA: TGTGCCAGTAGTATAAGGCAGGGTGTTATGCAGACCCAGTACTTC; CDR3 protein: CASSIRQGVMQTQYF; J gene: TRBJ2-5; clone size: NA; D gene: NA; V gene: TRBV19
CDR3 DNA: TGTGCGGCCGGGACAGGGCCCTACGAGCAGTACTTC; CDR3 protein: CAAGTGPYEQYF; J gene: TRBJ2-7; clone size: once; D gene: TRBD1; V gene: TRBV19
CDR3 DNA: TGTGCCAGCAGCCCACGTTGGGGGACCTTGAACACTGAAGCTTTCTTT; CDR3 protein: CASSPRWGTLNTEAFF; J gene: TRBJ1-1; clone size: NA; D gene: NA; V gene: TRBV7-9
CDR3 DNA: TGCGCCAGCAGCGGGTGGGGAGGGATTGGGATGAACACTGAAGCTTTCTTT; CDR3 protein: CASSGWGGIGMNTEAFF; J gene: TRBJ1-1; clone size: NA; D gene: NA; V gene: TRBV5-1
CDR3 DNA: TGTGCTAGTGGTGGGGCCAGACAGGGTTTAGAGACCCAGTACTTC; CDR3 protein: CASGGARQGLETQYF; J gene: TRBJ2-5; clone size: NA; D gene: TRBD1; V gene: TRBV12-5
CDR3 DNA: TGTGCCAGCAGCAGCATGGGCGGGATGAACACCGGGGAGCTGTTTTTT; CDR3 protein: CASSSMGGMNTGELFF; J gene: TRBJ2-2; clone size: NA; D gene: NA; V gene: TRBV7-9
CDR3 DNA: TGTGCCAGTAGTATATCAGGGGGCAATGAGCAGTTCTTC; CDR3 protein: CASSISGGNEQFF; J gene: TRBJ2-1; clone size: NA; D gene: TRBD1; V gene: TRBV19
CDR3 DNA: TGTGCCAGCAGGTCCTTAGGGACAGTTAGCACTGAAGCTTTCTTT; CDR3 protein: CASRSLGTVSTEAFF; J gene: TRBJ1-1; clone size: NA; D gene: TRBD1; V gene: TRBV6-6
CDR3 DNA: TGTGCCAGCAGCCAGACCAAAATTCCGTACGAGCAGTACTTC; CDR3 protein: CASSQTKIPYEQYF; J gene: TRBJ2-7; clone size: NA; D gene: NA; V gene: TRBV2
CDR3 DNA: TGTGCCAGCAGCGAGGACAGGGCGGCCGGGGAGCTGTTTTTT; CDR3 protein: CASSEDRAAGELFF; J gene: TRBJ2-2; clone size: NA; D gene: TRBD1; V gene: TRBV7-7
CDR3 DNA: TGCGCCAGCAGCCAGCACACGACTGATTATTATGGCTACACCTTC; CDR3 protein: CASSQHTTDYYGYTF; J gene: TRBJ1-2; clone size: NA; D gene: NA; V gene: TRBV4-1
CDR3 DNA: TGTGCCAGCAGCCCAGCCCCCAATGAGCAGTTCTTC; CDR3 protein: CASSPAPNEQFF; J gene: TRBJ2-1; clone size: NA; D gene: NA; V gene: TRBV7-9
CDR3 DNA: TGTGCCAGCAGCGAAGTCTCCGGGACAGGGAGTGAAAAACTGTTTTTT; CDR3 protein: CASSEVSGTGSEKLFF; J gene: TRBJ1-4; clone size: few; D gene: TRBD1; V gene: TRBV7-6
CDR3 DNA: TGTGCCTGGAGTGGCGGGACAGGGGCCTACGAGCAGTACTTC; CDR3 protein: CAWSGGTGAYEQYF; J gene: TRBJ2-7; clone size: NA; D gene: TRBD1; V gene: TRBV30
CDR3 DNA: TGTGCCAGCAGCCGGGACAGGATGACCTACGAGCAGTACTTC; CDR3 protein: CASSRDRMTYEQYF; J gene: TRBJ2-7; clone size: NA; D gene: TRBD1; V gene: TRBV14
CDR3 DNA: TGTGCCAGCAGCTTGGATGCGACGCCATTTTACGAGCAGTACTTC; CDR3 protein: CASSLDATPFYEQYF; J gene: TRBJ2-7; clone size: NA; D gene: NA; V gene: TRBV5-5
CDR3 DNA: TGTGCCAGCAGCCCACCCCCGGGTTGTCAGCCCCAGCATTTT; CDR3 protein: CASSPPPGCQPQHF; J gene: TRBJ1-5; clone size: NA; D gene: NA; V gene: TRBV12-1
CDR3 DNA: TGTGCCAGCAGCTTAGATTTGGAACTAGCGGGGTCAGATACGCAGTATTTT; CDR3 protein: CASSLDLELAGSDTQYF; J gene: TRBJ2-3; clone size: NA; D gene: TRBD2; V gene: TRBV11-2
CDR3 DNA: TGTGCCAGCAGCGATACAGGAAACTATGGCTACACCTTC; CDR3 protein: CASSDTGNYGYTF; J gene: TRBJ1-2; clone size: medium-sized; D gene: NA; V gene: TRBV6-5
CDR3 DNA: TGTGCCAGCAGTTCAACGACAGGGGGGACTAGCGGTTACAATGAGCAGTTCTTC; CDR3 protein: CASSSTTGGTSGYNEQFF; J gene: TRBJ2-1; clone size: NA; D gene: TRBD2; V gene: TRBV27
CDR3 DNA: TGTGCCACCGGACAGGTTCAAGAGACCCAGTACTTC; CDR3 protein: CATGQVQETQYF; J gene: TRBJ2-5; clone size: NA; D gene: TRBD1; V gene: TRBV10-3
CDR3 DNA: TGTGCCAGCAGCCCCTGGACAGCCCCAGATACGCAGTATTTT; CDR3 protein: CASSPWTAPDTQYF; J gene: TRBJ2-3; clone size: NA; D gene: NA; V gene: TRBV9
CDR3 DNA: TGTGCCAGCAGCTTAGGTAACACCATATATTTT; CDR3 protein: CASSLGNTIYF; J gene: TRBJ1-3; clone size: few; D gene: NA; V gene: TRBV11-2
CDR3 DNA: TGTGCCACCAGCAGAGAGAGGGGTGGGAACTACGAGCAGTACTTC; CDR3 protein: CATSRERGGNYEQYF; J gene: TRBJ2-7; clone size: NA; D gene: NA; V gene: TRBV15
CDR3 DNA: TGCGCCAGCAGTGAGTCCGCTGCCCCCGGGGAGCTGTTTTTT; CDR3 protein: CASSESAAPGELFF; J gene: TRBJ2-2; clone size: few; D gene: NA; V gene: TRBV10-1
CDR3 DNA: TGTGCCAGCAGCTTAGGGGGAAGGAACGATGGCTACACCTTC; CDR3 protein: CASSLGGRNDGYTF; J gene: TRBJ1-2; clone size: NA; D gene: NA; V gene: TRBV7-9
CDR3 DNA: TGCGCCAGCAACCCACGGGGTCCAAGCTCCTACAATGAGCAGTTCTTC; CDR3 protein: CASNPRGPSSYNEQFF; J gene: TRBJ2-1; clone size: NA; D gene: NA; V gene: TRBV5-1
CDR3 DNA: TGTGCCAGCAGCTTGGGGTTTGGGGAAAAACTGTTTTTT; CDR3 protein: CASSLGFGEKLFF; J gene: TRBJ1-4; clone size: NA; D gene: NA; V gene: TRBV7-2
CDR3 DNA: TGTGCCAGCAGTTACTCGCAGGGAGGGATCCCTGAAGCTTTCTTT; CDR3 protein: CASSYSQGGIPEAFF; J gene: TRBJ1-1; clone size: NA; D gene: NA; V gene: TRBV6-5